The 18 T cell receptor beta chains given below trace back to one sample, sequenced in a study of PD-1 and CTLA-4 blockade in melanoma (dated by TCRdb to the early 2020s). The library was built by means of the immunoSEQ multiplex PCR assay. Here the immuneACCESS table is served through TCRdb, limited to in-frame sequences with V and J called. Missing clones are a known gap in these copies; in checked studies unresolved V genes cover under half, and the rest lacks a known reason. Here the sample has almost 30,000 clones; roughly 91% occur a single time. The ten biggest clones cover around 8.7% of the sample. The sequences come from CD8+ T cells from peripheral blood, collected before anti-PD-1 treatment. These receptors were taken from a human donor with melanoma.

This chain links TRBV9 with TRBJ2-7, with TRBD2 matching over 7 bases. Germline CDR1 reads SGDLS; CDR2 reads YYNGEE. The CDR3 sequence is 13 residues long. Trimming at V came to 3 bases and at J to 1 base, leaving 1 base not matched to a gene. CDR3 bases: TGTGCCAGCAGCGCGGGACTATCCTACGAGCAGTACTTC. It is translated as CASSAGLSYEQYF.

V usage is TRBV30 and J usage is TRBJ1-3, with D perhaps matching TRBD1 (6 bases). The germline gives CDR1 GTSNPN, CDR2 SVGIG (reference sequence). The CDR3 is made up of 14 amino acids. V lost 4 bases, J lost 3 bases, and 13 bases lay in between. The CDR3 region is CAWMEGGGGNTIYF. CDR3 sequence (DNA): TGTGCCTGGATGGAGGGGGGTGGTGGAAACACCATATATTTT.

CDR3 protein: CASSQGYGSSYEQYF. DNA for the CDR3: TGTGCCAGCAGCCAAGGGTACGGGTCCTCCTACGAGCAGTACTTC. V and J are TRBV3-1 (or the pseudogene TRBV3-2) and TRBJ2-7; D gene unclear. V lost 1 base and J 0 bases, leaving 10 bases between the germline ends. In germline, CDR1 is LGHDT, CDR2 YNNKEL (reference sequence). This CDR3 is built from 15 residues.

V usage is TRBV7-9 and J usage is TRBJ2-3; D is tentatively TRBD1 or TRBD2 (6 bases each). Germline V gene data show CDR1 as SEHNR and CDR2 as FQNEAQ (reference sequence). The V end was cut by 1 base, the J end by 4 bases, with 9 bases between. This CDR3 has 14 amino acids. The DNA of the CDR3 is TGTGCCAGCAGCTTAGGAGGGGGGCCAGATACGCAGTATTTT. Protein sequence: CASSLGGGPDTQYF.

The chain couples TRBV4-1 to TRBJ1-1; D is unresolved. Germline V lookup: CDR1 MGHRA, CDR2 YSYEKL. There are 13 residues in the CDR3. Trimming left V 4 bases short and J 2 bases short, with 8 bases between. CDR3 amino acids: CASSLSLNTEAFF. Here the CDR3 DNA reads TGCGCCAGCAGCCTTTCTTTAAACACTGAAGCTTTCTTT.

This chain links TRBV7-6 with TRBJ1-1, with TRBD1 matching 7 bases. This CDR3 comprises 19 residues. The junction had 20 bases not matched to a gene; V was cut back by 3 bases and J by 4 bases. Per the germline V gene, CDR1 is SGHVS and CDR2 is FNYEAQ. Here the CDR3 DNA reads TGTGCCAGCAGCTTGAAGACCCGCCCGCAGGGGGAGGTGGGCACTGAAGCTTTCTTT. This codes for CASSLKTRPQGEVGTEAFF.

CDR3 region: CAWSVRGLEGYTF. CDR3 nucleotide sequence: TGTGCCTGGAGTGTAAGGGGCTTAGAGGGCTACACCTTC. The chain combines TRBV30 with TRBJ1-2; perhaps TRBD1 as D (5 bases). Germline V gives CDR1 GTSNPN, CDR2 SVGIG (reference sequence). V lost 0 bases, J lost 8 bases, and 13 bases lay in between. This CDR3 comprises 13 residues.

There are a few counts of this clone. The rearrangement joins TRBV9 to TRBJ1-1; no clear D gene. Trimming took off 0 bases at V and 4 bases at J, with 10 bases between the two ends. CDR3 length equals 14 residues. The germline V gene has CDR1 SGDLS and CDR2 YYNGEE. The CDR3 is CASSVVKTGTEAFF. In DNA form, the CDR3 reads TGTGCCAGCAGCGTAGTTAAGACGGGCACTGAAGCTTTCTTT.

V and J are TRBV5-4 and TRBJ1-1; no clear D. The CDR3 is made up of 14 amino acids. The germline V and J ends were trimmed by 0 bases and 4 bases, with 10 bases remaining between them. Germline V CDR1 and CDR2: SGHNT, YYREEE (reference sequence). DNA of the CDR3: TGTGCCAGCAGCTTGGGAGATCTAGGCACTGAAGCTTTCTTT. Translated, it gives CASSLGDLGTEAFF.

The rearrangement joins TRBV27 to TRBJ2-1; TRBD2 might be the D (7 bases). Looked up from germline, CDR1 is MNHEY and CDR2 is SMNVEV (reference sequence). The CDR3 extends over 14 amino acids. Trimming removed 3 bases from V and 7 bases from J, with 13 bases in between. For the CDR3, the DNA is TGTGCCAGCAGTTTCCTAGGGGGGGGAAATGAGCAGTTCTTC. Its translation is CASSFLGGGNEQFF.

This clone was seen a single time. The V gene is TRBV25-1, the J gene TRBJ2-7; TRBD1 matches 8 bases. Germline assignment: CDR1 MGHDK and CDR2 SYGVNS. With V trimmed by 3 bases and J by 3 bases, 7 bases remained unmatched. CDR3 length: 15 residues. The CDR3 reads CASSDPHGQGYEQYF. CDR3 DNA: TGTGCCAGCAGTGATCCCCATGGACAGGGCTACGAGCAGTACTTC.

The chain links TRBV5-6 to TRBJ1-2, with a possible D match to TRBD1 (5 bases). This CDR3 spans 13 amino acids. The ends were cut back, 0 bases at V and 8 bases at J, with 11 bases in the middle. Looked up from germline, CDR1 is SGHDT and CDR2 is YYEEEE. Here the CDR3 reads CASSLAGGDGYTF. CDR3 coding DNA: TGTGCCAGCAGCTTGGCCGGTGGGGACGGCTACACCTTC.

This chain uses TRBV6-5 with TRBJ1-1; D unclear. The CDR3 has 14 amino acids. V gave up 0 bases and J gave up 5 bases, with 10 bases separating them. The germline V gene has CDR1 MNHEY and CDR2 SVGAGI. The DNA of the CDR3 is TGTGCCAGCAGTTACTCGTCGAAATGGACTGAAGCTTTCTTT. Translating it yields CASSYSSKWTEAFF.

The J gene is TRBJ1-5, the V gene TRBV3-1 (or the pseudogene TRBV3-2); 8 bases are a match to TRBD1. The CDR3 has 14 residues. Per germline, CDR1 LGHDT and CDR2 YNNKEL (reference sequence). With 6 bases clipped from V and 2 bases from J, the junction kept 3 bases outside the gene matches. CDR3 nucleotides: TGTGCCAGCAGTGCCAGGGGGCGCAATCAGCCCCAGCATTTT. Its translation: CASSARGRNQPQHF.

This clone was seen once. The V and J genes are TRBV6-5 and TRBJ1-4; TRBD1 aligns across 8 bases. Germline-derived CDR1 and CDR2 are MNHEY and SVGAGI. Unmatched junction bases numbered 10, after V lost 6 bases and J lost 7 bases. This CDR3 contains 15 residues. The CDR3 protein is CASSYGGQGFEKLFF. The CDR3 DNA sequence: TGTGCCAGCAGCTACGGCGGACAGGGATTTGAAAAACTGTTTTTT.

J is TRBJ2-1 and V is TRBV18; either TRBD1 or TRBD2 may supply D (5 bases each). The CDR3 has 14 residues. V lost 2 bases and J 7 bases, leaving 12 bases between the germline ends. Per germline, CDR1 KGHSH and CDR2 LQKENI. CDR3 region: CASSPVDGGNEQFF. The CDR3 nucleotides are TGTGCCAGCTCACCAGTCGATGGGGGAAATGAGCAGTTCTTC.

This clone turned up a few times. The chain combines TRBV6-5 with TRBJ1-1, with 7 bases lining up with TRBD1. V gave up 7 bases and J gave up 0 bases; unmatched junction bases: 2. This CDR3 is built from 13 residues. Germline V gene data show CDR1 as MNHEY and CDR2 as SVGAGI. The chain's CDR3 is CASKDRLNTEAFF. Written as DNA, the CDR3 is TGTGCCAGCAAGGACAGGCTGAACACTGAAGCTTTCTTT.

The genes are TRBV2 and TRBJ1-2; D possibly corresponds to TRBD1 (5 bases). This CDR3 region has 13 residues. The germline V and J ends were trimmed by 4 bases and 4 bases, with 10 bases remaining between them. CDR1 is SNHLY, CDR2 FYNNEI, per germline. In nucleotides, the CDR3 is TGTGCCAGCAGTGGATCGGGGGGCTATGGCTACACCTTC. Its translation is CASSGSGGYGYTF.